This paragraph reports one T cell receptor beta chain. TCRdb redid the calling of the 5' RACE reads with MiXCR, one entry per CDR3 protein. The table shows approximately 100,000 distinct CDR3 sequences, with roughly 21% occurring only once. The germline V and J ends were trimmed by 1 base and 0 bases, with 13 bases remaining between them. The germline V gene encodes CDR1 SGHRS and CDR2 YFSETQ. This CDR3 is 16 amino acids long. Time point reported: blood at routine non-recurrence follow-up after resection. The record originates from a study of spatial heterogeneity in lung cancer. In the study overall: Alpha-chain sequences were consistently detected in smaller numbers than beta-chain sequences.

The V and J genes are TRBV5-1 and TRBJ1-1; D is unresolved. This clonotype originated in a male donor with early-stage non-small cell lung cancer. The sequencing here drew on PBMCs, taken at follow-up. The CDR3 protein is CASSLWASDLNTEAFF. In nucleotides, the CDR3 is TGCGCCAGCAGCTTGTGGGCCAGCGACCTGAACACTGAAGCTTTCTTT.